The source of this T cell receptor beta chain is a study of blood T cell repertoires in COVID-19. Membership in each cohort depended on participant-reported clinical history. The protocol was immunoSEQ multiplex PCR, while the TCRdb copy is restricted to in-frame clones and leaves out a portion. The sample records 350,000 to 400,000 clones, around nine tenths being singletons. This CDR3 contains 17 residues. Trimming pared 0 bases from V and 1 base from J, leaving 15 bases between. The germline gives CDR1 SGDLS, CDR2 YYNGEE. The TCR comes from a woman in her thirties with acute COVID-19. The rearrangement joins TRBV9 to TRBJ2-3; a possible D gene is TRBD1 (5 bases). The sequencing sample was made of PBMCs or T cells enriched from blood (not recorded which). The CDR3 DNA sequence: TGTGCCAGCAGCGTAGCCCCAGGGCAGGGTGGCACAGATACGCAGTATTTT. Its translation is CASSVAPGQGGTDTQYF.